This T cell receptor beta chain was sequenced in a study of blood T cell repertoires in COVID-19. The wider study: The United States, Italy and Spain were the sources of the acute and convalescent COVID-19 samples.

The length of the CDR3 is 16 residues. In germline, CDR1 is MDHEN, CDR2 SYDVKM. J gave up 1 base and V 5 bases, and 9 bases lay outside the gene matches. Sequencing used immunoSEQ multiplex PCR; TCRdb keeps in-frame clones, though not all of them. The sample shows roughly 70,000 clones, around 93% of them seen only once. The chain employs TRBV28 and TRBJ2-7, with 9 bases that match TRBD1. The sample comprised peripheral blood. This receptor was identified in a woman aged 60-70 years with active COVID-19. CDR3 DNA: TGTGCCAGCAGTACGACCGGACAGGGGAGATCCTACGAGCAGTACTTC. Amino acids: CASSTTGQGRSYEQYF.